This TCR beta chain stems from a study of blood T cell repertoires in COVID-19. CDR3 size: 15 residues. With 3 bases removed from V and 2 bases from J, the gap between germline ends came to 14 bases. Germline V gene lookup returns CDR1 SGHDT and CDR2 YYEEEE. The repertoire was sequenced with immunoSEQ multiplex PCR; TCRdb's copy has only in-frame clones and lacks some. The repertoire has 110,000 to 150,000 clones, roughly 77% of them found once; the top ten carry around 4.4%. The TCR sequence derives from a man aged 60 to 69 with acute or convalescent COVID-19. V and J are TRBV5-6 and TRBJ1-1; D uncertain. Material: peripheral blood. The CDR3 bases are TGTGCCAGCAGCTCGATGGGAGGCCTCAACACTGAAGCTTTCTTT. It translates to CASSSMGGLNTEAFF.